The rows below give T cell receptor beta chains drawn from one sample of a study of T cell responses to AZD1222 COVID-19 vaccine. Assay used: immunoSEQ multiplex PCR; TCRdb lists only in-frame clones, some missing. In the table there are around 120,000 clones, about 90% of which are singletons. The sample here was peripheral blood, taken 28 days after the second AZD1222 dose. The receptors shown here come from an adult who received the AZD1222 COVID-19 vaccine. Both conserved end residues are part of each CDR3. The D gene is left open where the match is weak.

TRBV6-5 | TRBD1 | CASSQGVGNSPLHF
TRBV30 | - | CAWSVGGGAGNTIYF
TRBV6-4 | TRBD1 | CASSDSGRGPSEQFF
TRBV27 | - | CASSLGGWGETQYF
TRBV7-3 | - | CASQEVPNTDTQYF
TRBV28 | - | CASSLWLGGLGTDTQYF
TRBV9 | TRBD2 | CASSVRTSGTNEQFF
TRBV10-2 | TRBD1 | CASSELGGAYNYGYTF
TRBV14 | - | CASSLQGYTEAFF
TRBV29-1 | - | CSVTANTGELFF
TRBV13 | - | CASSPEGGANEQFF
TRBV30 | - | CAWSVPGNTIYF
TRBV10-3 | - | CAISPPLGLEYGYTF
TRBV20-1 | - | CSASLRADTQYF
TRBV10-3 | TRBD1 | CAISDDRGLSEAFF
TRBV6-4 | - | CASSEAGTGELFF
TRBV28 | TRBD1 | CASRPRDSLYGYTF
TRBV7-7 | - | CASSAIRGEYNEQFF
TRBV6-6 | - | CASTPRVTRANYGYTF
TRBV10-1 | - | CASSPGRLFANTGELFF
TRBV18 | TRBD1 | CASSQTGTDSNQPQHF
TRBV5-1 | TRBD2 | CASSLAEGGPYNEQFF
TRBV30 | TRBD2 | CAWSGSGGLAYEQYF
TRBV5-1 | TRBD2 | CASSWKLAGEGSYEQYF
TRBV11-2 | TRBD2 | CASSSHSGRAMETQYF
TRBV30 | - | CAWNPTRRGQKTQYF
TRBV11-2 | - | CASSFQGAHTEAFF
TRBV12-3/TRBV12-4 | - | CASSPDGGGELFF
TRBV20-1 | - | CSASGLGNQPQHF
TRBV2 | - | CASSEEQRGGNEKLFF
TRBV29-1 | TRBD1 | CSVPMTGLGTEAFF
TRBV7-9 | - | CASSLLGSGANVLTF
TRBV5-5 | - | CASSFLTDEQFF
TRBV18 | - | CASSPPTKRLLETQYF
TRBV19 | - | CASSKVPDYGYTF
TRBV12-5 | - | CASKRNTIYF
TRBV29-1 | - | CSVGLSSGNTIYF